This T cell receptor beta chain was sequenced for a study of cytomegalovirus exposure and HLA in healthy donors (dated by TCRdb to about 2017). Study-level background: According to a later analysis, one platform produced both the 110 or so validation repertoires and the 666 repertoires of the first cohort. The aim of the study was to test whether cataloging public T cell receptors could identify signatures of past pathogen exposure. A separate validation cohort of roughly 110 different subjects was used in addition to the 666-subject first cohort. To predict cytomegalovirus infection status, the study brought together high-throughput TCR immunosequencing, statistical association of individual TCRs with disease status, and machine learning. Results the study describes overall, beyond this receptor: The classifier was reported to diagnose cytomegalovirus status with high specificity and sensitivity in both the original cohort and the validation cohort. In the study, some 180 TCR beta chains were listed as associated with cytomegalovirus. The authors suggested that the approach could potentially be extended to other disease states and immunological phenotypes. Of the cluster scores, 85% to 95% were above 0 in a later analysis, which found that TCRs clustered in the first cohort also tended to co-occur in the roughly 130 validation repertoires. A later analysis lacked HLA typing for the validation cohort, so it scored co-occurrence in that cohort across all 110 or so repertoires. Most TCR sequences were observed very rarely across donors, whereas some public TCRs were present in many individuals. In vitro tests confirmed that a few of the cytomegalovirus-associated TCR beta chains recognize cytomegalovirus antigens.

Libraries were prepared through the immunoSEQ multiplex PCR assay. On the study's bioinformatics: A statistical classification framework was built for diagnosing cytomegalovirus status from the catalog of TCR beta chain sequences. What TCRdb holds here is the immuneACCESS table cut down to in-frame rearrangements. Part of the clones is not present; checked against another copy, under half of the missing clones reflect an unresolved V gene, and the others are unexplained. That table supplies the V and J calls and clone size; D and trimming were determined from the DNA. This sample gives about 68,000 clones in total; about 89% of them show up just once. The ten largest clones add up to just over 3% of the sample. The donors were included in the validation cohort of over a hundred subjects, a group kept apart from the roughly 670-subject first cohort. To note about this clone: It has no known antigen specificity. Base-call qualities are not available, and no considerably larger clone is one nucleotide away.

Unmatched junction bases come to 3, with V trimmed by 5 bases and J by 3 bases. Taken from the germline V gene, the CDR1 and CDR2 loops are MNHEY and SVGAGI. From the cysteine through the phenylalanine, the CDR3 covers 14 amino acids. The kept DNA is CDR3 alone, 42 bases in frame from the first base. This receptor was identified in a man aged 18 to 29 in good health and CMV-seronegative. The rearranged chain carries TRBV6-5 and TRBJ2-3; 9 bases in between match TRBD2. Sequencing used PBMCs. CDR3 loop: CASSTAGGTDTQYF. The bases are TGTGCCAGCAGTACAGCGGGAGGTACAGATACGCAGTATTTT.